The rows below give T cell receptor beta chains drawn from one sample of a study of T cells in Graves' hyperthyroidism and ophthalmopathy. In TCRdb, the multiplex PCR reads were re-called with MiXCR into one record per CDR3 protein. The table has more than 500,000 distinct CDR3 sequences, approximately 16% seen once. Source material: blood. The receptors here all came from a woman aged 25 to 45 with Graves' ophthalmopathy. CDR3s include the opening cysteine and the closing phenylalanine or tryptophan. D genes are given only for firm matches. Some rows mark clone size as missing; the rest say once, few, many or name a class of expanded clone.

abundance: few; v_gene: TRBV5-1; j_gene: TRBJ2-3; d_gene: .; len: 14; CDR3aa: CASSLVDRTDTQYF; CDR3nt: TGCGCCAGCAGCTTAGTGGACCGCACAGATACGCAGTATTTT
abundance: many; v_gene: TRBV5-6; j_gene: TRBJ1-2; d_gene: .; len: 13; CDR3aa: CASSLKANYGYTF; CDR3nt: TGTGCCAGCAGCTTGAAAGCTAACTATGGCTACACCTTC
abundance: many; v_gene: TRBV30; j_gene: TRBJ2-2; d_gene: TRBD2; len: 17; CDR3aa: CAWSVRLLAGNTGELFF; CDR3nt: TGTGCCTGGAGTGTTCGTCTACTAGCGGGGAACACCGGGGAGCTGTTTTTT
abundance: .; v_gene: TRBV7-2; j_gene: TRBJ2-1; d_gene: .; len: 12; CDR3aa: CASSLTLALQFF; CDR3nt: TGTGCCAGCAGCCTCACCCTAGCCCTACAGTTCTTC
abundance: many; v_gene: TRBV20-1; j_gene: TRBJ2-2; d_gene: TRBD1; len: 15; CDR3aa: CSAKRGQVNTGELFF; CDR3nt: TGCAGTGCTAAAAGGGGACAGGTGAACACCGGGGAGCTGTTTTTT
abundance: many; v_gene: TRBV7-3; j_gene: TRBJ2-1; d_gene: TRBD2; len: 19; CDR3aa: CASSFLGSGRESSYNEQFF; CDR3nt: TGTGCCAGCAGCTTTTTAGGTAGCGGGAGGGAAAGCTCCTACAATGAGCAGTTCTTC
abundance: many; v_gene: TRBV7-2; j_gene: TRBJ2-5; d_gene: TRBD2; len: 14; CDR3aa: CASSRGGAGETQYF; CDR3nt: TGTGCCAGCAGTCGGGGAGGGGCCGGAGAGACCCAGTACTTC
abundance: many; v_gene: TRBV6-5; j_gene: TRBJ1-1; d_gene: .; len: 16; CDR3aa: CASSYYRVAGETEAFF; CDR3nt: TGTGCCAGCAGTTACTACAGGGTGGCGGGTGAAACTGAAGCTTTCTTT
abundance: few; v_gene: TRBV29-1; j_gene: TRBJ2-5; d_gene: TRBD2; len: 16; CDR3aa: CSVEGQTSFMAETQYF; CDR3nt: TGCAGCGTTGAAGGCCAGACTAGCTTTATGGCCGAGACCCAGTACTTC
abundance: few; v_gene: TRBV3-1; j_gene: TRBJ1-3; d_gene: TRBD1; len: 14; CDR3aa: CASSLRDRRNTIYF; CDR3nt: TGTGCCAGCAGCCTCAGGGACAGGAGAAACACCATATATTTT
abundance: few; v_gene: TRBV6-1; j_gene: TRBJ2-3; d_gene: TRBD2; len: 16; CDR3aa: CASTNRGGAVIDTQYF; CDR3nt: TGTGCCAGCACCAACCGGGGGGGTGCGGTAATAGATACGCAGTATTTT
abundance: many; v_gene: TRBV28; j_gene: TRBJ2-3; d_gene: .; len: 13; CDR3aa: CASSSTVPDTQYF; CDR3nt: TGTGCCAGCAGTTCCACGGTTCCAGATACGCAGTATTTT
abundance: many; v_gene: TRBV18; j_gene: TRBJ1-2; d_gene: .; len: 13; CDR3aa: CASSSNRNYGYTF; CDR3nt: TGTGCCAGCTCATCAAACAGGAACTATGGCTACACCTTC
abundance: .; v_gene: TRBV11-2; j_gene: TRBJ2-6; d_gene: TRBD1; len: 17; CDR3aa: CASSLATGETGANVLTF; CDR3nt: TGTGCCAGCAGCTTAGCGACAGGGGAAACTGGGGCCAACGTCCTGACTTTC
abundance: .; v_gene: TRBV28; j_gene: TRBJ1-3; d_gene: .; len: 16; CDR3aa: CASRLIGQHSGNTIYF; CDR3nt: TGTGCCAGCAGATTGATCGGACAGCACTCTGGAAACACCATATATTTT
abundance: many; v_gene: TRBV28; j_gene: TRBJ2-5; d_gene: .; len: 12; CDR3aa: CASAPGLRTQYF; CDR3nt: TGTGCCAGCGCACCGGGTTTGAGGACCCAGTACTTC
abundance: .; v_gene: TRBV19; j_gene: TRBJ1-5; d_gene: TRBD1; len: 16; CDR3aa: CASSSRLGQSNQPQHF; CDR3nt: TGTGCCAGTAGTTCCCGCCTGGGACAGTCAAATCAGCCCCAGCATTTT
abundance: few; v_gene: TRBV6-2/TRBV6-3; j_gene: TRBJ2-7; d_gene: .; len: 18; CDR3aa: CASSYPPSNQGGSYEQYF; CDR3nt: TGTGCCAGCAGTTACCCTCCAAGTAACCAAGGGGGGTCCTACGAGCAGTACTTC
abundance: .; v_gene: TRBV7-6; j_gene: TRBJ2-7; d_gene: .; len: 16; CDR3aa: CASSLGLADSSYEQYF; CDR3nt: TGTGCCAGCAGCTTAGGGCTAGCGGACAGCTCCTACGAGCAGTACTTC
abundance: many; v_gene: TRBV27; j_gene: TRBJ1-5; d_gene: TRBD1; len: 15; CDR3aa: CASRRGQASNQPQHF; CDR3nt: TGTGCCAGCAGAAGAGGACAGGCGAGCAATCAGCCCCAGCATTTT
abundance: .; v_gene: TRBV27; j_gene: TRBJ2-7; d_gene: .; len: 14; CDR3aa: CASSFRGGGYGQYF; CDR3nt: TGTGCCAGCAGTTTCCGGGGTGGAGGCTACGGGCAGTACTTC
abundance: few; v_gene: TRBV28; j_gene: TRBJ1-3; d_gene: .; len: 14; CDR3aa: CASSFQGSGNTIYF; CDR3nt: TGTGCCAGCAGTTTCCAGGGTTCGGGAAACACCATATATTTT
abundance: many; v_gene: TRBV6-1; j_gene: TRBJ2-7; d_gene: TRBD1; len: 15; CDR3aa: CASSPGGTGVYEQYF; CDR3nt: TGTGCCAGCAGTCCGGGAGGGACAGGGGTTTACGAGCAGTACTTC
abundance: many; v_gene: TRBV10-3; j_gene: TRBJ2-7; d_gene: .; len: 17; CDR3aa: CAISGYLRETSSYEQYF; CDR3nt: TGTGCCATCAGTGGTTACTTAAGGGAAACGAGCTCCTACGAGCAGTACTTC
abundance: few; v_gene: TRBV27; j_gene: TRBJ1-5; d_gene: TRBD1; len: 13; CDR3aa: CASCLTGGQPQHF; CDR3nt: TGTGCCAGCTGCCTCACAGGGGGGCAGCCCCAGCATTTT
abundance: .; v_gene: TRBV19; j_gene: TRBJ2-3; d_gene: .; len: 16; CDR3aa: CASSLRGVPFTDTQYF; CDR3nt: TGTGCCAGTAGTCTCCGTGGGGTACCCTTCACAGATACGCAGTATTTT
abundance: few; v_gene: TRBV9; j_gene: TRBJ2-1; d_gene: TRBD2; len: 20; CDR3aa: CASSTRTSGDLRSSYNEQFF; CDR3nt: TGTGCCAGCAGCACACGGACTAGTGGGGACCTAAGAAGCTCCTACAATGAGCAGTTCTTC
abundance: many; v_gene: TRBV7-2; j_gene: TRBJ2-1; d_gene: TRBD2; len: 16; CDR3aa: CASSLTGTSGTNEQFF; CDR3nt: TGTGCCAGCAGCTTGACCGGGACTAGCGGGACGAATGAGCAGTTCTTC
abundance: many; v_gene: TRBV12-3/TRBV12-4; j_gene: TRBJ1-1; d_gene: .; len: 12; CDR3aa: CASSPSLLQAFF; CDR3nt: TGTGCCAGCAGCCCCAGCCTCCTGCAAGCTTTCTTT
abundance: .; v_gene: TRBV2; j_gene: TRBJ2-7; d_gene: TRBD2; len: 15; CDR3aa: CASSDGSGSLNEQYF; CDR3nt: TGTGCCAGCAGTGACGGCAGCGGGAGTTTAAACGAGCAGTACTTC
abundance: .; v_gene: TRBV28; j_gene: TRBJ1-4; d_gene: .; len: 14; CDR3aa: CATKGGLLNEKLFF; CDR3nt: TGTGCCACAAAGGGGGGATTACTTAATGAAAAACTGTTTTTT
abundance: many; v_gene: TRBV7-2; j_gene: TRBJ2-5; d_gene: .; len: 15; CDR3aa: CASSPGPRDGETQYF; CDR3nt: TGTGCCAGCAGCCCAGGTCCGAGGGACGGAGAGACCCAGTACTTC
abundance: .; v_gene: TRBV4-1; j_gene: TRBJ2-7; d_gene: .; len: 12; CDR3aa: CASSQEGGKQYF; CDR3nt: TGCGCCAGCAGCCAAGAAGGGGGGAAGCAGTACTTC
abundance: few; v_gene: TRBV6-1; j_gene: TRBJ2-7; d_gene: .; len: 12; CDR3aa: CASKDRPYEQYF; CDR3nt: TGTGCCAGCAAAGACAGGCCCTACGAGCAGTACTTC
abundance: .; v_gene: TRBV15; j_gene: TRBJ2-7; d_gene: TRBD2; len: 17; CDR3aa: CATSRNGASGVSYEQYF; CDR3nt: TGTGCCACCAGCAGAAACGGGGCTAGCGGGGTTTCCTACGAGCAGTACTTC
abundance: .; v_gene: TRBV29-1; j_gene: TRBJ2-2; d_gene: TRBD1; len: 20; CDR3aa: CSAYSIFGGTGGRGTGELFF; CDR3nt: TGCAGCGCCTACTCCATATTTGGGGGGACAGGGGGCCGGGGCACCGGGGAGCTGTTTTTT
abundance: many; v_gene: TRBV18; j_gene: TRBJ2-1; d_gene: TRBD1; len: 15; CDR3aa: CASCPGQGTYNEQFF; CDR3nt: TGTGCCAGCTGCCCGGGACAGGGAACCTACAATGAGCAGTTCTTC
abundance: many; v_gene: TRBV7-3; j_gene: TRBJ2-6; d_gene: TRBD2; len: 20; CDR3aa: CASSSYVGLAGGSGANVLTF; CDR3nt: TGTGCCAGCAGCTCTTATGTGGGACTAGCGGGAGGAAGTGGGGCCAACGTCCTGACTTTC